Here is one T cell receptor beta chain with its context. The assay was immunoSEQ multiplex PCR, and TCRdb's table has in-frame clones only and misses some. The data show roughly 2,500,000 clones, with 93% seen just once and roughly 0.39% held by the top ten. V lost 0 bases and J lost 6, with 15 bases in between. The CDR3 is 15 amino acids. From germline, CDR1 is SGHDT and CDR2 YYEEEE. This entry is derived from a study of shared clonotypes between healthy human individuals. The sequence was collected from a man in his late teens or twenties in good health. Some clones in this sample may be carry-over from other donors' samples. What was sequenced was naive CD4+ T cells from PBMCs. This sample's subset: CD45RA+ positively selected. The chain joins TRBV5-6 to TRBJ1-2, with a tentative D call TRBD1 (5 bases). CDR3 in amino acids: CASSLARGTENGYTF. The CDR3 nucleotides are TGTGCCAGCAGCTTGGCCCGCGGGACGGAGAATGGCTACACCTTC.